Described below is a single T cell receptor beta chain sequence and its context. CDR3 length equals 14 residues. J gave up 8 bases and V 4 bases, and 6 bases lay outside the gene matches. Looked up from germline, CDR1 is SGHNT and CDR2 is YYREEE (reference sequence). In the study's own analysis: Amplification from reference gene primers served as the basis for estimated nucleated cell counts. The data were produced by immunoSEQ multiplex PCR, yet TCRdb's version contains in-frame clones alone and is incomplete. V and J calls and clone size are as listed in that table; D and trimming were resolved from the DNA. The sample has fewer than 150,000 clones; over 80% are singletons. This record belongs to a study of blood T cell repertoires in COVID-19. Study context: Samples of COVID-19 (acute and convalescent) were obtained from the United States, Italy and Spain. In each case, the material was cDNA or gDNA derived from T cells, B-cell-depleted T cells, or PBMCs.

V usage is TRBV5-4 and J usage is TRBJ1-2; 12 bases map to TRBD1. This receptor was taken from a woman over 75 with acute or convalescent COVID-19. Source material: peripheral blood. This CDR3 is CASSLRDRGLGYTF. CDR3 nucleotides: TGTGCCAGCAGCCTCCGGGACAGGGGGCTCGGCTACACCTTC.